The 2 T cell receptor beta chains reported below all come from one sample, sequenced in a study of radiation and T cells in renal cell carcinoma. Regarding time point: baseline pretreatment blood. Specified treatment: 15 Gy SBRT to primary tumor, nephrectomy 4 weeks later. This table comes from immunoSEQ multiplex PCR, and its TCRdb copy is limited to in-frame clones, with some not included. The data hold about 150,000 clones, with roughly 88% observed a single time. Here the sequenced sample was blood, taken from a patient whose treatment included radiotherapy and nephrectomy. These receptors all come from a woman in her forties or fifties with renal cell carcinoma.

This clone has only a few counts. The chain joins TRBV7-9 to TRBJ1-4, with D maybe TRBD1 (5 bases). V was shortened by 2 bases and J by 4 bases, with 23 bases between the two germline ends. The CDR3 spans 19 residues. Germline CDR1 and CDR2: SEHNR and FQNEAQ (reference sequence). Here the CDR3 DNA reads TGTGCCAGCAGCTTAAGCCGGGACTCATACCGTCGGTATAATGAAAAACTGTTTTTT. It codes for CASSLSRDSYRRYNEKLFF.

The rearrangement links TRBV29-1 to TRBJ2-1, with TRBD1 matching 7 bases. The germline V gene encodes CDR1 SQVTM and CDR2 ANQGSEA. The CDR3 has 14 amino acids. Trimming removed 4 bases from V and 6 bases from J; junction bases left unmatched: 9. The CDR3, as DNA: TGCAGCGTTGGTGAGACAGGGTCACGCAATGAGCAGTTCTTC. Amino acids: CSVGETGSRNEQFF.